This T cell receptor (beta chain) was observed in a study of neurological immune-mediated disorders (dated 2019 in TCRdb). Looking at the study overall: Among the roughly 34 multiple sclerosis patients, relapsing-remitting MS accounted for around 31 and secondary progressive MS accounted for 3. Of the 68 subjects in the cohort, about 14 were HAM/TSP patients, roughly 34 were multiple sclerosis patients, and around 20 were healthy controls. The roughly 110 TCR-beta libraries covered PBMC samples along with longitudinal samples, technical triplicates, and paired sorted CD4+ and CD8+ T-cell subsets. Peripheral blood TCR-beta repertoires from patients with HTLV-I-associated myelopathy (HAM/TSP), patients with multiple sclerosis, and healthy controls were compared in the study using UMI-based sequencing. What the authors observed across the whole study: Expanded clones from different subjects shared no identical CDR3 amino acid sequences, which suggests that TCR-beta repertoires were private in all groups. In phylogenetic analysis, the repertoires of 18 of 34 MS patients grouped into a cluster of related CDR3 sequences, which suggests a possible signature at the repertoire level. No clinical or MRI features were associated with the MS cluster, and the authors said that larger cohorts are needed. TCR clonal expansion was highest in HAM/TSP patients and lowest in MS patients, with MS patients falling below even healthy controls.

V drops 5 bases and J drops 7 bases, leaving 14 bases in between. From the cysteine up to the phenylalanine, the CDR3 has a length of 13 residues. The CDR3 DNA has 39 bases and is translated from base 1. The germline V gene (reference sequence) provides CDR1 MNHNY and CDR2 SVGAGI. This clonotype was recorded many times. Its antigen has not been determined. Qualities for individual bases were not recorded, and no much larger clone is one base off. To synthesize cDNA, template-switch 5'RACE was performed with a primer carrying a 10-nucleotide random unique molecular identifier so that each TCR transcript was tagged. Each sequencing run produced over 200 million TCR-beta sequences covering 15-18 subjects. Total RNA was extracted with the RNeasy kit. Using the KAPA Real-time Library Amplification kit, TCR-beta VDJ regions were amplified with primers for the TCR constant region and the 5'RACE anchor. A first PCR added sample indexes and Illumina adaptors, and a second PCR then raised library yield. After purification with Ampure beads, the TCR product of roughly 650 bp was size-selected on a 2% E-gel SizeSelection system. Library quality was checked on a Bioanalyzer, concentration was measured with Qubit, and libraries were quantified with the Kapa Library Quantification kit before pooling. Paired-end 2 x 150 bp sequencing of the libraries was performed on an Illumina HiSeq 2500. To increase sequence diversity, roughly 24-32% phiX was spiked into each library pool. Under the source paper's analysis protocol: Quality-filtered reads were processed with the UMI-based MiGEC pipeline, and over 90% of raw TCR sequences were removed by the MiGEC pipeline during error correction. VDJ genes were aligned to IMGT germline references, and clonotypes were defined by unique CDR3 amino acid sequence plus V-J genes. Clonal expansion, Shannon diversity and CDR3 relatedness (CalcPairwiseDistances, ClusterSamples) were evaluated with VDJtools, and phylogenetic trees were built with CLCbio workbench. A clone was classed as expanded if it had 8 or more unique UMIs, a cutoff based on coefficient-of-variation modelling across technical triplicates. TCRdb reworked the public reads: Q25 trimming with fastp, MiXCR clone assembly, productive beta chains retained. Rows with a matching CDR3 protein are joined into one entry that keeps the most common DNA and genes. TCRdb, not the authors, supplied the V and J calls. This sample comprises roughly 74,000 distinct CDR3 sequences, 4% to 6% of them detected only once. Jointly, the top ten make up around 7.2% of the sample.

Libraries from unsorted PBMCs were made from 2 million PBMCs kept in RNAlater at -80 degrees C until RNA extraction. The multiple sclerosis patients were enrolled in a US clinical protocol that evaluated disease progression with magnetic resonance imaging. PBMCs were separated from peripheral blood using Ficoll-Hypaque density gradient centrifugation and then cryopreserved in liquid nitrogen. The TCR comes from a man aged 18-30 years with multiple sclerosis. The rearrangement joined TRBV6-6 to TRBJ1-1; the D gene is not confidently resolved. The sample was PBMCs. This receptor carries the CDR3 CASSPPNQFEAFF. DNA sequence: TGTGCCAGCAGTCCGCCGAACCAGTTTGAAGCTTTCTTT.